This paragraph reports one TCR beta chain. The antigen remains unidentified. This entry comes from a study of human T cells and chemical hapten exposure. For the study at large: Per-sample TCR yield variation was attributed mainly to small pooled library volume differences. Study-level findings and limits: No shift was seen in TCRs above 1 in 1000 frequency with DPC sensitization.

The study's library attached unique molecular identifiers to single cDNA molecules. Original analysis: A per-sample median of around 100,000 TCRs was observed, with counts ranging from roughly 20,000 to 750,000. Each CDR3 protein is one row after TCRdb ran MiXCR on the reads. What appears here as the V and J calls and clone size reflects TCRdb's work, not the paper's. Of about 120,000 distinct CDR3 sequences in the sample, 8% to 9.5% were seen once. V gave up 1 base and J gave up 5 bases, with 3 bases separating them. The germline CDR1 and CDR2 sequences are SGDLS and YYNGEE. The length of the CDR3 is 11 residues. RNA extraction used unfractionated whole blood as the source of total RNA.

The clonotype comes from a human donor in good health. Some clones in this sample may be carry-over from other donors' samples. V usage is TRBV9 and J usage is TRBJ1-2, with no clear D. The sequenced material came from whole blood. CDR3 nucleotides: TGTGCCAGCAGCGTAAATTATGGCTACACCTTC. It is translated as CASSVNYGYTF.